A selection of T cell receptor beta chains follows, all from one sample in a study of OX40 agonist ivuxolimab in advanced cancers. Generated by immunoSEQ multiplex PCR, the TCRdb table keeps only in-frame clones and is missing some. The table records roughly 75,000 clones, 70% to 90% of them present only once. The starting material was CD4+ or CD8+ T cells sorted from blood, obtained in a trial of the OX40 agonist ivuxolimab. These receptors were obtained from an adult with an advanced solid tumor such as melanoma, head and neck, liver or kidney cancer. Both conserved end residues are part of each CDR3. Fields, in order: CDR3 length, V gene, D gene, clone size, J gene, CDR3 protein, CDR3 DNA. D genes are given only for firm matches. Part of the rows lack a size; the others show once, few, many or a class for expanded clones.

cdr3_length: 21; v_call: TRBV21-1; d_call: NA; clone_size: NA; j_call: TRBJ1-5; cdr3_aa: CASSKARSHRVGVGSNQPQHF; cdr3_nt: NA
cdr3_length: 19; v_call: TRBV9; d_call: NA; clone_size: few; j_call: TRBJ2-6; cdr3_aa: CASSVAGGGAVTGANVLTF; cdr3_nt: TGTGCCAGCAGCGTAGCTGGGGGGGGCGCGGTGACTGGGGCCAACGTCCTGACTTTC
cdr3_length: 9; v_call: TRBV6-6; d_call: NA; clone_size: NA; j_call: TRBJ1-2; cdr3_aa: CATSGGYTF; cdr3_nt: TGTGCCACCAGTGGTGGCTACACCTTC
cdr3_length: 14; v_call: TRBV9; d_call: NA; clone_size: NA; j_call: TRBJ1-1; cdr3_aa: CASSVGGGSTEAFF; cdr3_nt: TGTGCCAGCAGCGTAGGCGGGGGAAGCACTGAAGCTTTCTTT
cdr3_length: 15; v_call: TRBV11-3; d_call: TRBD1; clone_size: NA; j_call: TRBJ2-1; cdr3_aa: CASSSGTGETTEQFF; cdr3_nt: TGTGCCAGCAGCTCGGGGACAGGGGAGACTACTGAGCAGTTCTTC
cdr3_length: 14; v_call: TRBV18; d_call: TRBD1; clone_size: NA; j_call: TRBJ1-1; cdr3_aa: CASSPQGQEDQAFF; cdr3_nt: TGTGCCAGCTCACCTCAAGGACAGGAGGATCAGGCTTTCTTT
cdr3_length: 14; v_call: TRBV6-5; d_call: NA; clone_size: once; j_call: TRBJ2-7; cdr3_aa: CASGNDYYSYEQYF; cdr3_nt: TGTGCCAGCGGAAACGACTATTACTCCTACGAGCAGTACTTC
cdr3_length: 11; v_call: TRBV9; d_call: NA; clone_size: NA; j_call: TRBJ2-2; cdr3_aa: CASGATGELFF; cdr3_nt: TGTGCCAGTGGGGCAACCGGGGAGCTGTTTTTT
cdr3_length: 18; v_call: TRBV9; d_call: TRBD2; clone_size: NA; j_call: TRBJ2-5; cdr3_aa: CASSAPGTSGSFVETQYF; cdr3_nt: TGTGCCAGCAGCGCCCCCGGGACTAGCGGGAGTTTTGTAGAGACCCAGTACTTC
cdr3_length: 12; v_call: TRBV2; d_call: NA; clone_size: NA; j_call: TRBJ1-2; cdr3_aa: CARPGPYYGYTF; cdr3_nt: TGTGCCAGACCTGGACCGTACTATGGCTACACCTTC
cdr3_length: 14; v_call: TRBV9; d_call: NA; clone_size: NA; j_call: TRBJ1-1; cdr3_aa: CASSVGPEGAEAFF; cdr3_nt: TGTGCCAGCAGCGTAGGTCCGGAGGGGGCTGAAGCTTTCTTT
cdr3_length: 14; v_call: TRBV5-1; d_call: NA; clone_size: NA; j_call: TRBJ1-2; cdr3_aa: CASSLVSLVEGYTF; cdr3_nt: TGCGCCAGCAGCTTGGTCAGCCTGGTGGAAGGCTACACCTTC
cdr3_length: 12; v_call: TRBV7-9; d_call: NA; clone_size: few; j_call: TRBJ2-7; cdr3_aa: CASSLAGSEQYF; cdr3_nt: TGTGCCAGCAGCTTAGCGGGCTCCGAGCAGTACTTC
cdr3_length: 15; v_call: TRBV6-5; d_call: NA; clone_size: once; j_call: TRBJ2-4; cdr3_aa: CASSPSDHGKNIQYF; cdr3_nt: TGTGCCAGCAGTCCAAGTGACCACGGCAAAAACATTCAGTACTTC
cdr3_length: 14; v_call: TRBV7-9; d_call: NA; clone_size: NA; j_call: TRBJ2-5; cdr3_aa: CASSLGFGTETQYF; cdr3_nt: TGTGCCAGCAGCTTAGGCTTTGGGACTGAGACCCAGTACTTC
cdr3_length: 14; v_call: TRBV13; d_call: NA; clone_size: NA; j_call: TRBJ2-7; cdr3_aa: CASSSHGDIYEQYF; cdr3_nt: TGTGCCAGCAGCTCCCATGGGGACATATACGAGCAGTACTTC
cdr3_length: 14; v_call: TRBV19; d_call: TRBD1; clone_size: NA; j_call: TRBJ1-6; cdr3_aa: CASRRTGLDSPLHF; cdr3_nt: TGTGCCAGTAGGCGGACAGGCCTGGATTCACCCCTCCACTTT
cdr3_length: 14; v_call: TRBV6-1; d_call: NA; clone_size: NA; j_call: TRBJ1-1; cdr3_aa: CASSEVGVATEAFF; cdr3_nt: TGTGCCAGCAGTGAAGTTGGAGTCGCCACTGAAGCTTTCTTT
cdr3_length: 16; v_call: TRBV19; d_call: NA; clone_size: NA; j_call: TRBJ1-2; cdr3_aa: CASTHPGESSVLGYTF; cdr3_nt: TGTGCCAGTACTCACCCCGGGGAGTCGTCAGTACTAGGCTACACCTTC
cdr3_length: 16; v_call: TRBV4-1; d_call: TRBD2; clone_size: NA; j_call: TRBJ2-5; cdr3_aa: CASSQTLAGAQETQYF; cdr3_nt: TGCGCCAGCAGCCAAACCCTAGCGGGAGCGCAAGAGACCCAGTACTTC
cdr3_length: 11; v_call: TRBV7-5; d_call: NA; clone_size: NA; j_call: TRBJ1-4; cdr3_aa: CARSAHEKLFF; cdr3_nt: TGTGCCAGAAGCGCCCACGAAAAACTGTTTTTT
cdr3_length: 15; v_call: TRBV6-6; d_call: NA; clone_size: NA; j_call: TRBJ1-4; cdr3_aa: CASSYRRGPNEKLFF; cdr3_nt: TGTGCCAGCAGTTACCGGAGGGGCCCTAATGAAAAACTGTTTTTT
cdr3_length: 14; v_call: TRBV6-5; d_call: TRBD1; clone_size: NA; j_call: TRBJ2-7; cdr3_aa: CASSFPGTVYEQYF; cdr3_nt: TGTGCCAGCAGTTTTCCCGGGACAGTCTACGAGCAGTACTTC
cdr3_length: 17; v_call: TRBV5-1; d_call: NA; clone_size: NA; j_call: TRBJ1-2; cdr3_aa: CASSLGVGASPNYGYTF; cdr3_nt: TGCGCCAGCAGCTTGGGAGTGGGGGCGAGCCCTAACTATGGCTACACCTTC
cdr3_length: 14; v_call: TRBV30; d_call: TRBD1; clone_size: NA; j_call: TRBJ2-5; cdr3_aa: CAWSFTGGVETQYF; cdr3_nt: TGTGCCTGGAGTTTCACAGGGGGCGTAGAGACCCAGTACTTC
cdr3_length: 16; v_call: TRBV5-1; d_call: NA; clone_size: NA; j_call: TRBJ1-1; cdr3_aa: CASSLPRNQLNTEAFF; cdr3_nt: TGCGCCAGCAGCCTGCCGAGGAATCAGCTTAACACTGAAGCTTTCTTT
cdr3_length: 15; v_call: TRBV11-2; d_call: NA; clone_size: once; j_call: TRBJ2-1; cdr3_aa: CASSLMGLSGNEQFF; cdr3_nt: TGTGCCAGCAGCTTAATGGGGCTAAGTGGCAATGAGCAGTTCTTC
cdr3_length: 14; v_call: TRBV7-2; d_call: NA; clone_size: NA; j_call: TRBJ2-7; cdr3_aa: CASSLDPGDYEQYF; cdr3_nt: TGTGCCAGCAGCTTAGACCCAGGGGACTACGAGCAGTACTTC
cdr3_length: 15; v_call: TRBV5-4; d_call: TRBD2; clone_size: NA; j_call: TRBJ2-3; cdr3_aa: CASSFDGAGADTQYF; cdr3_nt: TGTGCCAGCAGCTTTGACGGGGCGGGAGCAGATACGCAGTATTTT
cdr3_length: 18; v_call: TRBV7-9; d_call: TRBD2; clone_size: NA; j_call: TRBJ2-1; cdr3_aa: CASSFPRLAGENNNEQFF; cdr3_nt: TGTGCCAGCAGCTTTCCTCGACTAGCGGGAGAGAACAACAATGAGCAGTTCTTC
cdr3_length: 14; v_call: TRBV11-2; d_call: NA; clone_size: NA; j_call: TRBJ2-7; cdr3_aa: CASTMAVSSYEQYF; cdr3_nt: TGTGCCAGTACAATGGCAGTGTCTTCCTACGAGCAGTACTTC
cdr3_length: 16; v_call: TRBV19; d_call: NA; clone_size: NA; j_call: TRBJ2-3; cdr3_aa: CASSSPPGGDTDTQYF; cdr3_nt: TGTGCCAGTAGTTCTCCCCCAGGGGGGGACACAGATACGCAGTATTTT
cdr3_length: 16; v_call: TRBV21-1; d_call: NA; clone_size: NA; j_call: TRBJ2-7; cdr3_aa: CASSKDSRGLGYEQYF; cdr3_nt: TGTGCCAGCAGCAAAGATAGCAGGGGTTTGGGCTACGAGCAGTACTTC
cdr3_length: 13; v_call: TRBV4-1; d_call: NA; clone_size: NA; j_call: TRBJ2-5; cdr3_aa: CASRRTEQETQYF; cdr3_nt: TGCGCCAGCAGGAGGACCGAACAAGAGACCCAGTACTTC
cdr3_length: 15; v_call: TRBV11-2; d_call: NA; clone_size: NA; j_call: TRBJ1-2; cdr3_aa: CASSLVSDPFYGYTF; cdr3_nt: TGTGCCAGCAGCTTGGTGAGCGATCCCTTCTATGGCTACACCTTC
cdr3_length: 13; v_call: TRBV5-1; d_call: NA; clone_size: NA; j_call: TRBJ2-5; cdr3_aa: CASSRGFGETQYF; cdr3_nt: TGCGCCAGCAGTCGGGGGTTCGGGGAGACCCAGTACTTC
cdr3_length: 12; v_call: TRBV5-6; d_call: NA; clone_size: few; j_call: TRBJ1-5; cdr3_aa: CASSLWNQPQHF; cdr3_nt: TGTGCCAGCAGCTTATGGAACCAGCCCCAGCATTTT
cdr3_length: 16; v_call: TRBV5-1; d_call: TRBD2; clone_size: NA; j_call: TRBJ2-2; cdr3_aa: CASSLASGRNTGELFF; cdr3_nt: TGCGCCAGCAGCTTAGCTAGCGGGAGGAACACCGGGGAGCTGTTTTTT
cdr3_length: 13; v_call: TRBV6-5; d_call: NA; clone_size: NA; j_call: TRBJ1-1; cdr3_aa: CASSYFPNTEAFF; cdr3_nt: TGTGCCAGCAGTTACTTCCCGAACACTGAAGCTTTCTTT
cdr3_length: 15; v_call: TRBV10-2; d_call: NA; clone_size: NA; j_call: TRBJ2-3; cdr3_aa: CASSDRADGTDTQYF; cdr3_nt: TGCGCCAGCAGTGATCGGGCGGACGGCACAGATACGCAGTATTTT
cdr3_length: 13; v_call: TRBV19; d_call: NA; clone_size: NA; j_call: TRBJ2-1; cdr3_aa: CASSPRGVNEQFF; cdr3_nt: TGTGCCAGTAGCCCTAGGGGGGTCAATGAGCAGTTCTTC
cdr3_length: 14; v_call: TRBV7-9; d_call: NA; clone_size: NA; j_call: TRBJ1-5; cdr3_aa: CASSRDGSNQPQHF; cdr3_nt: TGTGCCAGCAGCCGGGACGGCTCCAATCAGCCCCAGCATTTT
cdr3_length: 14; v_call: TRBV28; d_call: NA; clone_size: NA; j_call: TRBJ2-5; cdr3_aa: CASSLRGGRETQYF; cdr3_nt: TGTGCCAGCAGTTTGAGGGGGGGCCGAGAGACCCAGTACTTC
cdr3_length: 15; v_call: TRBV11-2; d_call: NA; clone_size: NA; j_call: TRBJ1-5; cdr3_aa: CASSPGTLSNQPQHF; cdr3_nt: TGTGCCAGCAGCCCCGGGACCCTTAGCAATCAGCCCCAGCATTTT